This T cell receptor beta chain was observed in a study of OX40 agonist ivuxolimab in advanced cancers. V was shortened by 0 bases and J by 0 bases, with 5 bases between the two germline ends. The germline V gene has CDR1 MNHEY and CDR2 SVGAGI. There are 14 residues in the CDR3. TCRdb's table, derived via immunoSEQ multiplex PCR, lists solely in-frame clones and lacks some. The data hold 95,000 to 150,000 clones, with 85% to 95% observed a single time. The starting material was CD4+ or CD8+ T cells sorted from blood, obtained in a trial of the OX40 agonist ivuxolimab. The chain has TRBV6-5 and TRBJ1-1; no clear D. This receptor was obtained from an adult with an advanced solid tumor such as melanoma, head and neck, liver or kidney cancer. The CDR3 DNA reads as TGTGCCAGCAGTTACTCTAACCTGAACACTGAAGCTTTCTTT. This codes for CASSYSNLNTEAFF.